These 23 T cell receptor beta chains were all obtained from the same sample, sequenced in a study of blood T cell repertoires in COVID-19. Libraries were prepared by immunoSEQ multiplex PCR; TCRdb keeps only in-frame clonotypes and omits some of them. The data contain over 250,000 clones, roughly 90% of them singletons. The material sequenced was PBMCs or T cells enriched from blood (not recorded which). The receptors originated from a woman aged 25 to 39 who had recovered from COVID-19.

The genes are TRBV28 and TRBJ2-5; weak D call: TRBD1 (7 bases). Trimming cost V 5 bases and J 4 bases, with 23 bases left between them. Looked up from germline, CDR1 is MDHEN and CDR2 is SYDVKM. There are 17 residues in the CDR3. The CDR3 region has the DNA TGTGCCAGCAGTGCCCTGCCTGAGGGGGCGCGGGGAGAGACCCAGTACTTC. This codes for CASSALPEGARGETQYF.

The rearrangement links TRBV7-3 to TRBJ2-7; 7 positions agree with TRBD2. Germline loops: CDR1 SGHTA, CDR2 FQGTGA. V lost 5 bases and J lost 6; bases outside the gene matches: 7. The CDR3 sequence is 13 residues long. The CDR3 DNA sequence: TGTGCCAGCAGCCTAAGTTCGGGGGGCGAGCAGTACTTC. Its protein is CASSLSSGGEQYF.

This clone was recorded once. The chain couples TRBV7-2 to TRBJ1-4, with 11 bases identical to TRBD1. The CDR3 runs to 14 residues. Trimming removed 6 bases from V and 8 bases from J; junction bases left unmatched: 5. Germline V lookup: CDR1 SGHTA, CDR2 FQGNSA. Written as DNA, the CDR3 is TGTGCCAGCAGTCCCGGGACAGGGGGGGAAAAACTGTTTTTT. This translates into CASSPGTGGEKLFF.

This sequence joins TRBV6-5 and TRBJ1-2, with D maybe TRBD1 (5 bases). The CDR3 spans 14 residues. CDR1 and CDR2 (germline): MNHEY, SVGAGI. Trimming stripped 2 bases from V and 8 bases from J, with 15 bases between. CDR3 coding DNA: TGTGCCAGCAGTTACCGTGGACACCCGTACGGCTACACCTTC. Encoded protein: CASSYRGHPYGYTF.

The J gene is TRBJ1-5, the V gene TRBV28; a weak D match, TRBD1 (5 bases). Germline assignment: CDR1 MDHEN and CDR2 SYDVKM. V shed 5 bases and J shed 5 bases, with 10 bases lying between them. The CDR3 spans 13 residues. CDR3 nucleotides: TGTGCCAGCAGTCAGGGTGCAGATCAGCCCCAGCATTTT. It codes for CASSQGADQPQHF. The whole variable domain, remainder taken from reference TRBV28 and TRBJ1-5, is DVKVTQSSRYLVKRTGEKVFLECVQDMDHENMFWYRQDPGLGLRLIYFSYDVKMKEKGDIPEGYSVSREKKERFSLILESASTNQTSMYLCASSQGADQPQHFGDGTRLSIL.

This chain joins TRBV7-2 and TRBJ1-2; 8 bases are shared with TRBD1. The CDR3 runs to 13 residues. The germline gives CDR1 SGHTA, CDR2 FQGNSA. J was trimmed by 6 bases and V by 4 bases; bases with no gene match: 4. Here the CDR3 reads CASSWNRGDGYTF. In DNA, the CDR3 is TGTGCCAGCAGCTGGAACAGGGGGGATGGCTACACCTTC.

The V call is TRBV27, the J call TRBJ1-6; 7 nucleotides align to TRBD1. The CDR3 is 15 residues long. With 3 bases clipped from V and 7 bases from J, the junction kept 6 bases outside the gene matches. Looked up from germline, CDR1 is MNHEY and CDR2 is SMNVEV (reference sequence). The CDR3 DNA reads TGTGCCAGCAGTTTTTTAGGGGGCGGGAATTCACCCCTCCACTTT. Protein sequence: CASSFLGGGNSPLHF.

V gene TRBV20-1 combines with J gene TRBJ1-2, with TRBD1 as a possible D gene (5 bases). Germline V lookup: CDR1 DFQATT, CDR2 SNEGSKA (reference sequence). The CDR3 has 11 amino acids. V was pared by 3 bases and J by 11 bases, with 13 bases between. CDR3 sequence: CSASLRGEYTF. The DNA of the CDR3 is TGCAGTGCTAGTTTGCGGGGGGAATACACCTTC.

The chain couples TRBV5-3 to TRBJ2-3, with 7 bases identical to TRBD2. TRBV5-3 belongs to the ORF category, with a function that is uncertain. V shed 6 bases and J 0 bases; nucleotides not matched to a gene: 4. The CDR3 is 14 residues long. DNA for the CDR3: TGTGCCAGAAATCCACTAGCGAGCACAGATACGCAGTATTTT. It is translated as CARNPLASTDTQYF.

The CDR3 DNA is TGTGCCAGCAGCTTATTGGTAGCGGGATACTACAATGAGCAGTTCTTC. Translation gives CASSLLVAGYYNEQFF. V and J are TRBV7-9 and TRBJ2-1; 8 bases fit TRBD2. Germline values: CDR1 SEHNR, CDR2 FQNEAQ (reference sequence). The CDR3 sequence is 16 residues long. J was trimmed by 3 bases and V by 2 bases; bases with no gene match: 6.

V gene TRBV27 combines with J gene TRBJ2-7; TRBD2 might be the D (5 bases). Between the trimmed V and J ends, which lost 3 bases and 1 base, there was a span of 10 bases. CDR1 and CDR2 from the germline V gene are MNHEY and SMNVEV (reference sequence). This CDR3 has 14 residues. CDR3 amino acids: CASSLRDTSYEQYF. As DNA, the CDR3 is TGTGCCAGCAGTTTGAGGGATACTTCCTACGAGCAGTACTTC.

The chain links TRBV27 to TRBJ1-2; TRBD1 might be the D (6 bases). The CDR3 has 14 residues. The germline V and J ends were trimmed by 6 bases and 8 bases, with 19 bases remaining between them. Germline V lookup: CDR1 MNHEY, CDR2 SMNVEV (reference sequence). CDR3 sequence: CASSPSRGVRGYTF. In DNA form, the CDR3 reads TGTGCCAGCAGCCCCAGCAGGGGAGTAAGGGGCTACACCTTC.

V gene TRBV12-3 or TRBV12-4 combines with J gene TRBJ1-3; D unclear. The CDR3 sequence is 13 residues long. The V end was cut by 4 bases, the J end by 4 bases, with 8 bases between. The CDR3 bases are TGTGCCAGCAGTTCCCCTCCCGGAAACACCATATATTTT. Amino acids: CASSSPPGNTIYF.

This clone was seen once. The rearrangement joins TRBV6-6 to TRBJ1-6, with 7 bases that match TRBD1. Germline trimming cut 2 bases from V and 6 bases from J; bases unmatched to any gene: 4. From germline, CDR1 is MNHNY and CDR2 SVGAGI (reference sequence). This CDR3 comprises 15 residues. The CDR3 nucleotides are TGTGCCAGCAGTTACGAACCAGGGGGTAATTCACCCCTCCACTTT. It codes for CASSYEPGGNSPLHF.

The V and J genes are TRBV21-1 and TRBJ1-5; the table's D call, TRBD1, has no DNA check behind it. TRBV21-1 is annotated as a pseudogene. The CDR3 runs 13 residues. The CDR3 loop reads CASSKQDSQPQHF. For the CDR3, the DNA is TGTGCCAGCAGCAAACAAGACAGTCAGCCCCAGCATTTT.

This clone turned up a few times. The chain combines TRBV9 with TRBJ2-7; D possibly corresponds to TRBD1 (6 bases). This CDR3 spans 16 amino acids. In germline, CDR1 is SGDLS, CDR2 YYNGEE. Trimming removed 2 bases at V and 0 bases at J, with 15 bases between. The CDR3 region is CASSVSPGAHSYEQYF. In DNA, the CDR3 is TGTGCCAGCAGCGTTTCTCCAGGGGCCCACTCCTACGAGCAGTACTTC.

The chain employs TRBV5-1 and TRBJ1-1; no definite D call. Between the trimmed V and J ends, which lost 4 bases and 1 base, there was a span of 8 bases. Germline values: CDR1 SGHRS, CDR2 YFSETQ. The CDR3 covers 13 residues. This chain's CDR3 is CASSAGRNTEAFF. The CDR3 nucleotides are TGCGCCAGCAGCGCGGGCCGGAACACTGAAGCTTTCTTT.

This rearrangement joins TRBV6-2 or TRBV6-3 to TRBJ2-5; 11 nucleotides agree with TRBD2. V shed 2 bases and J 3 bases; nucleotides not matched to a gene: 8. Per germline, CDR1 MNHEY and CDR2 SVGEGT. This CDR3 spans 17 amino acids. CDR3 nucleotides: TGTGCCAGCAGTTACGGGACTAGCGGCGCTAAAGAAGAGACCCAGTACTTC. Translation gives CASSYGTSGAKEETQYF.

The chain links TRBV9 to TRBJ2-7, with TRBD1 as a possible D gene (6 bases). The CDR3 spans 14 residues. V was cut by 0 bases and J by 1 base, with 8 bases left in between. CDR1 and CDR2 (germline): SGDLS, YYNGEE. This CDR3 is CASSVDQGSYEQYF. The CDR3 DNA is TGTGCCAGCAGCGTAGATCAGGGGTCCTACGAGCAGTACTTC.

The chain joins TRBV14 to TRBJ2-7; TRBD2 matches at 9 bases. The junction had 13 bases not matched to a gene; V was cut back by 4 bases and J by 3 bases. Germline V gene sequence: CDR1 SGHDN, CDR2 FVKESK. The CDR3 covers 17 residues. CDR3 in DNA: TGTGCCAGCAGCCGGGCTAGCGGGACCCACCACTTCTACGAGCAGTACTTC. Its translation: CASSRASGTHHFYEQYF.

This chain links TRBV3-1 (or the pseudogene TRBV3-2) with TRBJ2-3, with a weak D call TRBD2 (6 bases). Trimming stripped 3 bases from V and 5 bases from J, with 18 bases between. Germline CDR1 LGHDT, CDR2 YNNKEL (reference sequence). The CDR3 totals 16 residues. The CDR3 region is CASSHPGLPPQDTQYF. DNA of the CDR3: TGTGCCAGCAGCCACCCTGGACTACCCCCTCAAGATACGCAGTATTTT.

This sequence joins TRBV11-2 and TRBJ1-2, with D hard to call. Trimming removed 1 base at V and 2 bases at J, with 5 bases between. The CDR3 consists of 13 residues. The germline gives CDR1 SGHAT, CDR2 FQNNGV. The CDR3: CASSLAENYGYTF. The CDR3 nucleotides read TGTGCCAGCAGCTTAGCGGAGAACTATGGCTACACCTTC. The full variable domain, its missing parts supplied by reference TRBV11-2 and TRBJ1-2, is EAGVAQSPRYKIIEKRQSVAFWCNPISGHATLYWYQQILGQGPKLLIQFQNNGVVDDSQLPKDRFSAERLKGVDSTLKIQPAKLEDSAVYLCASSLAENYGYTFGSGTRLTVV.

In its sample, this clone was seen once. V gene TRBV9 combines with J gene TRBJ2-7; tentative D call: TRBD1 (6 bases). The V gene lost 3 bases and the J gene lost 9 bases, with 25 bases spanning the gap. Germline CDR1 and CDR2: SGDLS and YYNGEE. CDR3 length: 16 amino acids. In DNA, the CDR3 is TGTGCCAGCAGCGCCGCCGGGACACGGGGCTTCGGTAGGCAGTACTTC. Protein product: CASSAAGTRGFGRQYF.